This TCR beta chain appears in the sequencing data of a study of blood T cell repertoires in COVID-19. Whole-study context: Acute and convalescent COVID-19 samples came from the United States, Italy and Spain.

The method was immunoSEQ multiplex PCR; TCRdb's version includes in-frame clones alone and lacks a portion of them. Of about 260,000 clones listed, around 87% are singletons. This CDR3 comprises 14 residues. V dropped 3 bases and J dropped 6 bases, with 18 bases sitting between them. Per germline, CDR1 GTSNPN and CDR2 SVGIG (reference sequence). The J gene is TRBJ2-7, the V gene TRBV30, with D hard to call. Material: peripheral blood. The receptor was derived from a woman aged 40 to 49 who had recovered from COVID-19. CDR3 nucleotide sequence: TGTGCCTGGAGCCTGCTAGACCCGGCCGGCGAGCAGTACTTC. This translates into CAWSLLDPAGEQYF.